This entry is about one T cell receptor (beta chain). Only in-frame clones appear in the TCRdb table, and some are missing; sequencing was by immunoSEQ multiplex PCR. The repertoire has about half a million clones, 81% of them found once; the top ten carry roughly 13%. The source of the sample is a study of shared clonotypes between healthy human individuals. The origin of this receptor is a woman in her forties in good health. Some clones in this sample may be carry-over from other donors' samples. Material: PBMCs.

The CDR3 nucleotides read TGCGCCAGCAGCAGAAACAGGGACAACTCCTACGAGCAGTACTTC. It codes for CASSRNRDNSYEQYF. J is TRBJ2-7 and V is TRBV5-1; perhaps TRBD1 as D (6 bases). V dropped 4 bases and J dropped 0 bases, with 14 bases sitting between them. Germline V gives CDR1 SGHRS, CDR2 YFSETQ. This CDR3 region has 15 residues.